This TCR beta chain was identified in a study of T cells in Graves' hyperthyroidism and ophthalmopathy. In patients aged 18 to 65, hyperthyroidism was newly diagnosed, with duration under 2 months. As regards this clonotype: Antigen specificity is unknown.

Study results and limitations: Blood also contained most expanded thyroid clonotypes above 0.001.

This CDR3 comprises 12 residues. Between the trimmed V and J ends, which lost 2 bases and 10 bases, there was a span of 12 bases. Germline CDR1 reads SGHDT; CDR2 reads YYEEEE. RNA transcripts gave rise to amplified TCR beta CDR3 regions. The TCR CDR3 first-round RT-PCR relied on the HTBI primer set. TCRdb re-derived calls from the multiplex PCR reads in MiXCR, one entry per CDR3 protein. The sample records some 760,000 distinct CDR3 sequences, approximately 15% being singletons. The rearrangement links TRBV5-6 to TRBJ1-1, with D possibly being TRBD1 (5 bases). This TCR was recovered from a young woman with Graves' hyperthyroidism. The sequenced material came from blood. The CDR3 protein is CASSFRDAGAFF. Here the CDR3 DNA reads TGTGCCAGCAGCTTCCGGGACGCAGGAGCTTTCTTT.